This T cell receptor (beta chain) was retrieved from a study of OX40 agonist ivuxolimab in advanced cancers. Study results and limitations: Dosing at 0.1 to 3.0 mg/kg was accompanied by clonal expansion of CD4+ and CD8+ blood T cells by week 6.

For this clone: Its antigen is as yet unknown.

Germline V gene sequence: CDR1 SGHRS, CDR2 YFSETQ. Trimming shortened V by 5 bases and J by 0 bases, and 15 bases separated the two germline ends. The CDR3 totals 15 residues. This table comes from immunoSEQ multiplex PCR, and its TCRdb copy is limited to in-frame clones, with some not included. The sample has 81,000 or so clones; roughly 91% are singletons. The input for sequencing was CD4+ or CD8+ T cells sorted from blood, taken in a trial of the OX40 agonist ivuxolimab. The receptor was derived from an adult with an advanced solid tumor such as melanoma, head and neck, liver or kidney cancer. This chain joins TRBV5-1 and TRBJ2-7; TRBD1 is a possible D gene (6 bases). Written as DNA, the CDR3 is TGCGCCAGCAGTTTTTTCGACAGGACCTCCTACGAGCAGTACTTC. Its translation is CASSFFDRTSYEQYF.